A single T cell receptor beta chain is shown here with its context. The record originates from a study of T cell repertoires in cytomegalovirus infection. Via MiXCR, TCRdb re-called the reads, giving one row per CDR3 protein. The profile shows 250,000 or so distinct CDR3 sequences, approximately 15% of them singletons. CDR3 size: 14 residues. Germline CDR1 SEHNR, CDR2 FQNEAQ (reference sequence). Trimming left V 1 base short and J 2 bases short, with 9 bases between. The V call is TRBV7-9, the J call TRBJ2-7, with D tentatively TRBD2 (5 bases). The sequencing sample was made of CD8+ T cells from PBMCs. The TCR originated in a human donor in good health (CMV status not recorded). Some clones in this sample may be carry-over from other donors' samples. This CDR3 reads CASSLDQEAYEQYF. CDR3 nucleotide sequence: TGTGCCAGCAGCTTAGACCAGGAGGCCTACGAGCAGTACTTC.